This entry concerns a single T cell receptor (beta chain). Its antigen is unidentified. This entry belongs to a study of cytomegalovirus exposure and HLA in healthy donors. Whole-study results and caveats: Specific recognition of CMV antigens was confirmed in vitro for a few chains (all CMV-associated).

Clones were sequenced by immunoSEQ multiplex PCR, and TCRdb holds only the in-frame ones, with some missing. Of 100,000 to 150,000 clones in the sample, about 90% were seen once. The source material was PBMCs. The clonotype was recovered from a woman aged 18-35 years in good health and CMV-seronegative.

CDR3 nucleotides: TGTGCCAGCAGCCAAGGAGCAGGCCTCCTGTTTTTT. Translated, it gives CASSQGAGLLFF. The rearrangement links TRBV14 to TRBJ1-4, with unresolved D. The CDR3 has 12 residues. Germline CDR1 reads SGHDN; CDR2 reads FVKESK. Between the trimmed V and J ends, which lost 1 base and 14 bases, there was a span of 11 bases.